The next 21 T cell receptor beta chains were all read from a single sample in a study of blood T cell repertoires in COVID-19. Here immunoSEQ multiplex PCR was the method, and the copy in TCRdb shows in-frame clones only, minus some. In the table there are about 59,000 clones, approximately 82% of which are singletons. The sample taken for sequencing was peripheral blood. These receptors all stem from a woman aged 80 or over with acute or convalescent COVID-19.

The chain couples TRBV28 to TRBJ2-5; 11 positions agree with TRBD1. V lost 5 bases to trimming and J lost 2 bases; unmatched junction nucleotides: 13. The CDR3 is 18 amino acids. Germline V gene lookup returns CDR1 MDHEN and CDR2 SYDVKM. The CDR3 here is CASSPLLVRDRGQETQYF. DNA of the CDR3: TGTGCCAGCAGTCCGCTTCTCGTTCGGGACAGGGGGCAAGAGACCCAGTACTTC.

About this clone itself: The junction differs from germline at one of its ends, possibly a read error. This chain connects TRBV7-7 to TRBJ2-1; 10 bases match TRBD2. In germline, CDR1 is SSHAT, CDR2 FNYEAQ (reference sequence). The CDR3 runs 17 residues. In DNA, the CDR3 is TGTGCTAGCAGCTTAGACAGCGGGGGGGCTTTTACGAATGAGCAGTTCTTC. It yields the protein CASSLDSGGAFTNEQFF.

The chain couples TRBV19 to TRBJ2-1; 10 bases agree with TRBD1. V gave up 9 bases and J gave up 9 bases; unmatched junction bases: 11. Germline CDR1 reads LNHDA; CDR2 reads SQIVND (reference sequence). The CDR3 loop spans 14 amino acids. The CDR3 reads CASGILGQGIEQFF. The CDR3 DNA reads TGTGCCAGCGGGATTTTGGGACAGGGGATTGAGCAGTTCTTC.

This clone was picked up one time. The chain recombines TRBV30 with TRBJ1-5, with D unclear. The CDR3 spans 13 residues. The V gene lost 0 bases and the J gene lost 1 base, with 4 bases spanning the gap. Germline V CDR1 and CDR2: GTSNPN, SVGIG (reference sequence). CDR3 sequence reads: CAWSVQSNQPQHF. CDR3 in DNA: TGTGCCTGGAGTGTACAGAGCAATCAGCCCCAGCATTTT.

The rearrangement uses TRBV4-3 and TRBJ2-5; perhaps TRBD2 as D (5 bases). Trimming left V 4 bases short and J 7 bases short, with 13 bases between. Germline CDR1 and CDR2: LGHNA and YSLEER. This CDR3 comprises 13 residues. CDR3 protein: CASSPVAGGTQYF. The DNA for the CDR3 is TGCGCCAGCAGCCCAGTTGCGGGCGGGACCCAGTACTTC.

This chain links TRBV11-2 with TRBJ1-3, with D perhaps TRBD1 (6 bases). This CDR3 has 15 residues. Germline V gives CDR1 SGHAT, CDR2 FQNNGV. V was trimmed by 4 bases and J by 2 bases, leaving 12 bases between them. The CDR3 region is CASSSQGFTGNTIYF. CDR3 in DNA: TGTGCCAGCAGCTCTCAGGGGTTTACTGGAAACACCATATATTTT.

The chain employs TRBV28 and TRBJ2-7; maybe TRBD1 (6 bases). Germline lookup yields CDR1 MDHEN and CDR2 SYDVKM. The CDR3 consists of 14 residues. V was shortened by 5 bases and J by 0 bases, with 11 bases between the two germline ends. The CDR3 loop reads CASSPDRISYEQYF. The CDR3 nucleotides read TGTGCCAGCAGTCCTGACAGGATCTCCTACGAGCAGTACTTC.

The V gene is TRBV19, the J gene TRBJ1-1; TRBD1 might be the D (6 bases). This CDR3 has 15 residues. V was trimmed by 0 bases and J by 6 bases, leaving 14 bases between them. Germline assignment: CDR1 LNHDA and CDR2 SQIVND (reference sequence). CDR3 sequence (DNA): TGTGCCAGTAGTATAGAATGGGGGCGTCAGTCTGAAGCTTTCTTT. Amino acid sequence: CASSIEWGRQSEAFF.

This clone was seen once. The chain couples TRBV7-3 to TRBJ2-2; 15 positions agree with TRBD2. CDR3 size: 18 residues. Germline V gene lookup returns CDR1 SGHTA and CDR2 FQGTGA. J gave up 4 bases and V 5 bases, and 8 bases lay outside the gene matches. The CDR3 region is CASSPWGLAGGPTGELFF. The CDR3 DNA sequence: TGTGCCAGCAGCCCTTGGGGACTAGCGGGAGGCCCCACCGGGGAGCTGTTTTTT. The full variable domain, with the rest looked up from reference TRBV7-3 and TRBJ2-2, is GAGVSQTPSNKVTEKGKYVELRCDPISGHTALYWYRQSLGQGPEFLIYFQGTGAADDSGLPNDRFFAVRPEGSVSTLKIQRTERGDSAVYLCASSPWGLAGGPTGELFFGEGSRLTVL.

The gene calls are TRBV14 and TRBJ2-1, with a tentative D call TRBD1 (6 bases). The CDR3 is made up of 14 amino acids. The germline V gene has CDR1 SGHDN and CDR2 FVKESK. V was pared by 2 bases and J by 9 bases, with 14 bases between. CDR3 DNA: TGTGCCAGCAGCCAAATCCGAGGGGGTGGTGAGCAGTTCTTC. Its protein is CASSQIRGGGEQFF. Variable domain in full (rest from reference TRBV14 and TRBJ2-1): EAGVTQFPSHSVIEKGQTVTLRCDPISGHDNLYWYRRVMGKEIKFLLHFVKESKQDESGMPNNRFLAERTGGTYSTLKVQPAELEDSGVYFCASSQIRGGGEQFFGPGTRLTVL.

In this sample, this clone turned up once. The V gene is TRBV7-2, the J gene TRBJ1-6; 7 bases line up with TRBD1. Per the germline V gene, CDR1 is SGHTA and CDR2 is FQGNSA. J gave up 4 bases and V 6 bases, and 3 bases lay outside the gene matches. There are 14 residues in the CDR3. In DNA form, the CDR3 reads TGTGCCAGCAGTACGGGACAGTATAATTCACCCCTCCACTTT. Its protein is CASSTGQYNSPLHF. Using reference TRBV7-2 and TRBJ1-6 for the parts outside the CDR3, the full variable domain is GAGVSQSPSNKVTEKGKDVELRCDPISGHTALYWYRQSLGQGLEFLIYFQGNSAPDKSGLPSDRFSAERTGGSVSTLTIQRTQQEDSAVYLCASSTGQYNSPLHFGNGTRLTVT.

V usage is TRBV4-1 and J usage is TRBJ2-1; D possibly corresponds to TRBD1 (5 bases). The CDR3 sequence is 12 residues long. Per the germline V gene, CDR1 is MGHRA and CDR2 is YSYEKL. The V end was cut by 1 base, the J end by 9 bases, with 7 bases between. The CDR3 DNA sequence: TGCGCCAGCAGCCAAGGGGGCGTTGAGCAGTTCTTC. The encoded protein is CASSQGGVEQFF.

The gene calls are TRBV7-2 and TRBJ2-7; a weak D match, TRBD2 (6 bases). In germline, CDR1 is SGHTA, CDR2 FQGNSA. This CDR3 contains 15 residues. Trimming took off 6 bases at V and 2 bases at J, with 17 bases between the two ends. The CDR3 protein is CASSPGGIAAYEQYF. CDR3 bases: TGTGCCAGCAGTCCTGGGGGTATAGCGGCCTACGAGCAGTACTTC.

The rearrangement links TRBV7-9 to TRBJ1-6, with D possibly TRBD1 on 5 matching bases. CDR3 length equals 13 residues. Germline CDR1 SEHNR, CDR2 FQNEAQ (reference sequence). Trimming took off 5 bases at V and 10 bases at J, with 12 bases between the two ends. The chain's CDR3 is CASSAEGYSPLHF. DNA for the CDR3: TGTGCCAGCAGCGCGGAGGGGTACTCACCCCTCCACTTT.

This rearrangement joins TRBV5-1 to TRBJ2-1; 10 bases agree with TRBD2. The ends lost 4 bases at V and 6 bases at J; junction bases unmatched: 7. Germline loops: CDR1 SGHRS, CDR2 YFSETQ. The CDR3 sequence is 15 residues long. CDR3 DNA sequence: TGCGCCAGCAGCCAGTGGCTAGCGGGAGCCAATGAGCAGTTCTTC. As protein: CASSQWLAGANEQFF. The full variable domain, in which reference TRBV5-1 and TRBJ2-1 provide the parts outside the CDR3, is KAGVTQTPRYLIKTRGQQVTLSCSPISGHRSVSWYQQTPGQGLQFLFEYFSETQRNKGNFPGRFSGRQFSNSRSEMNVSTLELGDSALYLCASSQWLAGANEQFFGPGTRLTVL.

The genes are TRBV30 and TRBJ1-3; possibly TRBD1 for D (5 bases). Germline assignment: CDR1 GTSNPN and CDR2 SVGIG (reference sequence). This CDR3 is built from 15 residues. V dropped 3 bases and J dropped 1 base, with 13 bases sitting between them. In DNA form, the CDR3 reads TGTGCCTGGAGAAAGACAGTTCCATCTGGAAACACCATATATTTT. Residues: CAWRKTVPSGNTIYF. The entire variable domain, with the rest obtained from reference TRBV30 and TRBJ1-3, is as follows: SQTIHQWPATLVQPVGSPLSLECTVEGTSNPNLYWYRQAAGRGLQLLFYSVGIGQISSEVPQNLSASRPQDRQFILSSKKLLLSDSGFYLCAWRKTVPSGNTIYFGEGSWLTVV.

This chain joins TRBV28 and TRBJ1-5; D uncertain. The ends were cut back, 6 bases at V and 1 base at J, with 16 bases in the middle. The CDR3 covers 16 residues. Germline V gene data show CDR1 as MDHEN and CDR2 as SYDVKM. CDR3 DNA sequence: TGTGCCAGCAGCCCCCTACGGGTAATAAGCAATCAGCCCCAGCATTTT. The encoded protein is CASSPLRVISNQPQHF.

The rearrangement links TRBV6-5 to TRBJ1-6, with no clear D. Germline V lookup: CDR1 MNHEY, CDR2 SVGAGI. The length of the CDR3 is 14 residues. The germline V and J ends were trimmed by 8 bases and 0 bases, with 8 bases remaining between them. DNA for the CDR3: TGTGCCAGCGGCCGGAGCTCCTATAATTCACCCCTCCACTTT. Translating it yields CASGRSSYNSPLHF.

The chain links TRBV2 to TRBJ1-6; D ambiguous. Germline CDR1 SNHLY, CDR2 FYNNEI. The CDR3 extends over 15 amino acids. V was shortened by 3 bases and J by 6 bases, with 12 bases between the two germline ends. The CDR3 nucleotides are TGTGCCAGCAGTGATCACGGGTTTGTTAATTCACCCCTCCACTTT. Protein: CASSDHGFVNSPLHF.

J is TRBJ2-7 and V is TRBV19; TRBD1 agrees at 7 bases. The germline CDR1 and CDR2 sequences are LNHDA and SQIVND (reference sequence). With V trimmed by 3 bases and J by 4 bases, 12 bases remained unmatched. The CDR3 runs 16 residues. CDR3 protein: CASSIPSGTAGYEQYF. As DNA, the CDR3 is TGTGCCAGTAGTATCCCCTCCGGGACAGCCGGATACGAGCAGTACTTC.

V usage is TRBV23-1 and J usage is TRBJ2-7; the match to TRBD2 covers 13 bases. TRBV23-1 is reported as an ORF; its role is uncertain. Unmatched junction bases numbered 17, after V lost 0 bases and J lost 0 bases. The CDR3 extends over 22 amino acids. The DNA for the CDR3 is TGCGCCAGCAGTCAATCTCAACTAGCGGGAGGGCCTGGTAGTCTGGGCTCCTACGAGCAGTACTTC. This gives the protein CASSQSQLAGGPGSLGSYEQYF.